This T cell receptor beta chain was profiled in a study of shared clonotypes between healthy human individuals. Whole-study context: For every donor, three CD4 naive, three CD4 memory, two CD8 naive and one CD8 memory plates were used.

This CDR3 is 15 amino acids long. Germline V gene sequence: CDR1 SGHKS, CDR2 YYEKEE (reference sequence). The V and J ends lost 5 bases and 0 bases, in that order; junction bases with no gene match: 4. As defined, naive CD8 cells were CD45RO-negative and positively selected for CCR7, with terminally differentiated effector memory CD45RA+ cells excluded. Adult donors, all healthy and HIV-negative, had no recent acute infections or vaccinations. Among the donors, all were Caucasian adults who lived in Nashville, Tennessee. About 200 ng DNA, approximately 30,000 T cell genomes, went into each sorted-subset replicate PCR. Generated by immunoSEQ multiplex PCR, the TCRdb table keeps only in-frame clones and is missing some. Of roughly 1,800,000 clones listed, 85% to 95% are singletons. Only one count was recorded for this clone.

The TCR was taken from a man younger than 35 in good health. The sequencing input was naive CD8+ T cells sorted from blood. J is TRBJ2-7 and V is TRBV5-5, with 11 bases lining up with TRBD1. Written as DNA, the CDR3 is TGTGCCAGCAGACTCGGGACAGGGGGCTCCTACGAGCAGTACTTC. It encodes CASRLGTGGSYEQYF.